These 15 T cell receptor beta chains came from one sample sequenced in a study of blood T cells in healthy people across ages. The authors ran a second PCR of 7 to 11 cycles using a sample-barcoded 5' primer and a J-beta primer mix. TCRdb passed the 5' RACE reads through MiXCR, listing each CDR3 protein once. This table has fewer than 2 million distinct CDR3 sequences, 30% to 40% appearing once. Sequenced input: blood. The source is a human donor in good health.

Of note for this clonotype: The junction differs from germline at one of its ends, possibly a read error. The gene calls are TRBV6-5 and TRBJ2-5; tentatively, D is TRBD1 (6 bases). The J call could be wrong; TRBJ2-7 is a better fit for the DNA end. This CDR3 has 13 residues. Per the germline V gene, CDR1 is MNHEY and CDR2 is SVGAGI. The CDR3 spells CAGRGRGGGEQYF. Here the CDR3 DNA reads TGTGCCGGCAGGGGAAGAGGTGGCGGCGAGCAGTACTTC.

This clonotype was counted many times. The J gene is TRBJ1-1, the V gene TRBV7-3; tentatively, D is TRBD1 (6 bases). CDR1 and CDR2 from the germline V gene are SGHTA and FQGTGA. The CDR3 has 17 amino acids. Trimming removed 4 bases at V and 6 bases at J, with 24 bases between. CDR3: CASSSLGAPTGFAEAFF. The CDR3 nucleotides read TGTGCCAGCAGCTCCCTGGGGGCACCAACAGGGTTTGCTGAAGCTTTCTTT.

This clonotype has a count of ten or more. The chain carries TRBV6-2 or TRBV6-3 and TRBJ2-7; D gene ambiguous. This CDR3 is built from 15 residues. From germline, CDR1 is MNHEY and CDR2 SVGEGT. V lost 4 bases to trimming and J lost 3 bases, with 16 bases between them. CDR3 loop: CASSSTYTVIYEQYF. CDR3 nucleotide sequence: TGTGCCAGCAGTTCAACTTACACGGTGATCTACGAGCAGTACTTC.

This chain joins TRBV2 and TRBJ1-5, with 10 nucleotides matching TRBD1. Germline CDR1 SNHLY, CDR2 FYNNEI. V lost 4 bases, J lost 6 bases, and 3 bases stayed unmatched. The CDR3 has 14 amino acids. The CDR3 spells CASSGQGAGQPQHF. The CDR3 DNA is TGTGCCAGCAGTGGACAGGGGGCCGGTCAGCCCCAGCATTTT.

The rearrangement links TRBV6-4 to TRBJ1-6; D call uncertain. Trimming cost V 2 bases and J 10 bases, with 9 bases left between them. The length of the CDR3 is 13 residues. Germline-derived CDR1 and CDR2 are MRHNA and SNTAGT. This chain's CDR3 is CASSDTVTSPLHF. The DNA for the CDR3 is TGTGCCAGCAGTGACACGGTAACCTCACCCCTCCACTTT.

This clonotype has at least ten counts. The chain couples TRBV29-1 to TRBJ1-2; TRBD1 matches 7 bases. With V trimmed by 6 bases and J by 4 bases, 11 bases remained unmatched. Germline-derived CDR1 and CDR2 are SQVTM and ANQGSEA. This CDR3 has 14 amino acids. Written as DNA, the CDR3 is TGCAGCGTCCCCCAGGGGGGACAGTTCTATGGCTACACCTTC. Translating gives CSVPQGGQFYGYTF.

The chain joins TRBV7-2 to TRBJ2-5; TRBD2 matches at 10 bases. The CDR3 totals 16 residues. The germline V gene encodes CDR1 SGHTA and CDR2 FQGNSA. The V gene end was trimmed by 1 base and the J gene end by 5 bases; junction bases not matched to a gene: 7. CDR3 in amino acids: CASSLVAGGHGETQYF. Here the CDR3 DNA reads TGTGCCAGCAGCTTAGTAGCGGGGGGCCATGGGGAGACCCAGTACTTC.

This chain uses TRBV5-6 with TRBJ2-1, with TRBD2 identical over 7 bases. J lost 6 bases, V lost 4 bases, and 10 bases had no gene match. Germline CDR1 reads SGHDT; CDR2 reads YYEEEE. This CDR3 spans 15 amino acids. For the CDR3, the DNA is TGTGCCAGCAGCCGCCGTTTGGGGAGGGGCAATGAGCAGTTCTTC. This gives the protein CASSRRLGRGNEQFF.

Only a few counts were recorded for this clonotype. The chain links TRBV10-3 to TRBJ2-7; 7 bases match TRBD1. Germline V lookup: CDR1 ENHRY, CDR2 SYGVKD. J gave up 0 bases and V 7 bases, and 6 bases lay outside the gene matches. The CDR3 consists of 14 residues. This chain's CDR3 is CAINQGTVSYEQYF. For the CDR3, the DNA is TGTGCCATCAACCAGGGGACAGTCTCCTACGAGCAGTACTTC.

CDR3 sequence (DNA): TGTGCTAGTGGTTCTTCCGACGGGTGCGAGCAGTACTTC. It yields the protein CASGSSDGCEQYF. The chain links TRBV12-5 to TRBJ2-5; no clear D. The J call may not be correct, given that the DNA end is closer to TRBJ2-7. Germline values: CDR1 LGHNT, CDR2 FRNRAP. CDR3 length: 13 residues.

The V gene is TRBV7-9, the J gene TRBJ1-2; TRBD1 is a possible D gene (6 bases). CDR1 and CDR2 (germline): SEHNR, FQNEAQ (reference sequence). Trimming removed 4 bases from V and 7 bases from J, with 13 bases in between. The CDR3 runs 13 residues. CDR3 in amino acids: CASSSQGSSGYTF. The CDR3 DNA is TGTGCCAGCAGCTCACAGGGTTCGAGTGGCTACACCTTC.

This clonotype has only a few counts. The chain carries TRBV12-3 or TRBV12-4 and TRBJ2-7, with 7 positions matching TRBD2. Unmatched junction bases numbered 12, after V lost 2 bases and J lost 5 bases. The CDR3 is made up of 16 amino acids. In DNA form, the CDR3 reads TGTGCCAGCAGTTTAAGTTATGGGGGAGGGAATGACGAGCAGTACTTC. Amino acids: CASSLSYGGGNDEQYF.

This clonotype has more than one count but fewer than ten. This chain links TRBV12-3 or TRBV12-4 with TRBJ1-1; TRBD1 is a possible D gene (6 bases). Trimming took 1 base from V and 2 from J, leaving 14 bases between them. CDR3 length: 16 residues. The CDR3 DNA follows: TGTGCCAGCAGTTTAGGGCAGGGGTATGGTAACACTGAAGCTTTCTTT. Protein: CASSLGQGYGNTEAFF.

This rearrangement joins TRBV3-1 to TRBJ1-4; 9 bases are shared with TRBD1. V lost 7 bases, J lost 5 bases, and 8 bases stayed unmatched. Germline CDR1 LGHDT, CDR2 YNNKEL (reference sequence). This CDR3 has 15 amino acids. CDR3 residues: CASNPGGTGNEKLFF. The DNA of the CDR3 is TGTGCCAGCAACCCGGGAGGGACAGGGAATGAAAAACTGTTTTTT.

Only a few counts were recorded for this clonotype. The junction shows a germline mismatch at one end, possibly a read error. The chain recombines TRBV12-3 or TRBV12-4 with TRBJ1-6; TRBD1 might be the D (6 bases). The CDR3 runs to 16 residues. This CDR3 reads CTSSLDRGGSGLPLHF. The DNA for the CDR3 is TGTACCAGCAGTTTAGATCGAGGGGGGTCAGGGTTGCCCCTCCACTTT.